What follows are 23 T cell receptor beta chains derived from one specimen sequenced in a study of cytomegalovirus exposure and HLA in healthy donors. Primers: 60 Vbeta forward and 13 Jbeta reverse. The protocol was immunoSEQ multiplex PCR, while the TCRdb copy is restricted to in-frame clones and leaves out a portion. The repertoire holds under 150,000 clones, with approximately 80% as singletons. The material sequenced was PBMCs. The receptor source for this set is a male donor in good health and CMV-seropositive.

The rearrangement joins TRBV2 to TRBJ1-2, with TRBD1 matching 7 bases. The CDR3 sequence is 15 residues long. Germline trimming cut 5 bases from V and 6 bases from J; bases unmatched to any gene: 12. In germline, CDR1 is SNHLY, CDR2 FYNNEI. Here the CDR3 DNA reads TGTGCCAGCAGTAGATTGAGGGGGCAGTGGGATGGCTACACCTTC. Its translation: CASSRLRGQWDGYTF.

The CDR3 reads CASSYSGGEETQYF. CDR3 in DNA: TGTGCCAGCAGTTACTCGGGGGGAGAGGAGACCCAGTACTTC. The chain joins TRBV6-5 to TRBJ2-5, with D possibly matching TRBD2 (6 bases). There are 14 residues in the CDR3. Germline V gives CDR1 MNHEY, CDR2 SVGAGI. The ends were cut back, 0 bases at V and 5 bases at J, with 10 bases in the middle.

The rearrangement links TRBV6-6 to TRBJ1-1; TRBD1 aligns across 7 bases. Germline CDR1 and CDR2: MNHNY and SVGAGI (reference sequence). CDR3 size: 14 residues. Unmatched junction bases numbered 5, after V lost 0 bases and J lost 7 bases. For the CDR3, the DNA is TGTGCCAGCAGTTACTCACGAGGGGGCAATGAAGCTTTCTTT. It encodes CASSYSRGGNEAFF.

This sequence joins TRBV4-1 and TRBJ2-1; D remains unclear. CDR1 and CDR2 (germline): MGHRA, YSYEKL. Trimming stripped 0 bases from V and 0 bases from J, with 15 bases between. CDR3 length equals 18 residues. CDR3 sequence (DNA): TGCGCCAGCAGCCAAGATCTCGCCGAGAGACTCTCCTACAATGAGCAGTTCTTC. It is translated as CASSQDLAERLSYNEQFF.

The CDR3 sequence is CASSLQSLAGRPQFF. In nucleotides, the CDR3 is TGTGCCAGCAGTTTACAGAGCCTAGCGGGAAGACCTCAGTTCTTC. The J gene is TRBJ2-1, the V gene TRBV28; 9 nucleotides align to TRBD2. Unmatched junction bases numbered 12, after V lost 2 bases and J lost 13 bases. In germline, CDR1 is MDHEN, CDR2 SYDVKM. The CDR3 length is 15 residues.

This clone was detected only a few times. This chain uses TRBV18 with TRBJ2-7; D is perhaps TRBD1 (6 bases). The V gene lost 3 bases and the J gene lost 0 bases, with 12 bases spanning the gap. Germline-derived CDR1 and CDR2 are KGHSH and LQKENI. There are 15 residues in the CDR3. CDR3: CASSPDRLSSYEQYF. The CDR3 nucleotides read TGTGCCAGCTCACCCGACAGGTTGAGCTCCTACGAGCAGTACTTC.

Remarks on this clone: An end of the junction differs from the germline gene, which may be a read error. V gene TRBV7-9 combines with J gene TRBJ2-7; 8 positions agree with TRBD2. Germline CDR1 reads SEHNR; CDR2 reads FQNEAQ (reference sequence). CDR3 length: 17 residues. The CDR3 sequence: CSSSLRRDTAGAYEQYF. Here the CDR3 DNA reads TGTTCCAGCAGCTTACGGCGGGACACAGCGGGGGCCTACGAGCAGTACTTC. Combining the CDR3 with reference TRBV7-9 and TRBJ2-7 gives the whole variable domain DTGVSQNPRHKITKRGQNVTFRCDPISEHNRLYWYRQTLGQGPEFLTYFQNEAQLEKSRLLSDRFSAERPKGSFSTLEIQRTEQGDSAMYLCSSSLRRDTAGAYEQYFGPGTRLTVT.

J is TRBJ1-2 and V is TRBV28; unclear D gene. CDR1 is MDHEN and CDR2 is SYDVKM in the germline V gene. The CDR3 sequence is 15 residues long. V gave up 6 bases and J gave up 4 bases, with 18 bases separating them. The CDR3 here is CASSLPRSGVYGYTF. DNA of the CDR3: TGTGCCAGCAGCTTACCCCGGTCAGGCGTCTATGGCTACACCTTC.

Details on this clone: One end of the junction does not line up with germline, which may come from a read error. The V call is TRBV7-7, the J call TRBJ2-7, with TRBD1 as a possible D gene (6 bases). Germline-derived CDR1 and CDR2 are SSHAT and FNYEAQ (reference sequence). This CDR3 region has 14 residues. CDR3 sequence: CASSLEQGSYEQYF. CDR3 nucleotides: TGTGCTAGCAGCTTAGAGCAGGGGTCCTACGAGCAGTACTTC. Supplemented by reference TRBV7-7 and TRBJ2-7, the full variable domain reads GAGVSQSPRYKVTKRGQDVTLRCDPISSHATLYWYQQALGQGPEFLTYFNYEAQPDKSGLPSDRFSAERPEGSISTLTIQRTEQRDSAMYRCASSLEQGSYEQYFGPGTRLTVT.

This chain connects TRBV18 to TRBJ1-1; D gene uncertain. There are 13 residues in the CDR3. Trimming cost V 0 bases and J 5 bases, with 7 bases left between them. Germline CDR1 KGHSH, CDR2 LQKENI. CDR3 region: CASSPPRGTEAFF. The CDR3 coding sequence is TGTGCCAGCTCACCACCACGGGGAACTGAAGCTTTCTTT.

The chain combines TRBV19 with TRBJ2-7; D might be TRBD2 (6 bases). Trimming took off 4 bases at V and 0 bases at J, with 13 bases between the two ends. Germline values: CDR1 LNHDA, CDR2 SQIVND (reference sequence). The CDR3 consists of 15 residues. CDR3 protein: CASSTWDSRSYEQYF. CDR3 DNA: TGTGCCAGTAGTACCTGGGACTCCCGCTCCTACGAGCAGTACTTC.

V usage is TRBV1 and J usage is TRBJ2-2; the D call of TRBD2 is as the table states it, not checked on the DNA. TRBV1 is listed as a pseudogene. The CDR3 extends over 14 amino acids. The CDR3 here is CTSSPGSNTGELFF. In DNA, the CDR3 is TGCACCAGCAGCCCGGGGTCGAACACCGGGGAGCTGTTTTTT.

The rearrangement uses TRBV19 and TRBJ1-2, with D maybe TRBD1 (5 bases). The V gene's germline CDR1 is LNHDA and CDR2 SQIVND (reference sequence). With 7 bases removed from V and 4 bases from J, the gap between germline ends came to 13 bases. This CDR3 has 13 amino acids. Here the CDR3 DNA reads TGTGCCAGTACCCAGGGCTTTGGCTATGGCTACACCTTC. Encoded protein: CASTQGFGYGYTF.

The gene calls are TRBV4-1 and TRBJ2-7; TRBD2 aligns across 13 bases. CDR1 MGHRA and CDR2 YSYEKL come from the germline V gene. The V gene end was trimmed by 4 bases and the J gene end by 6 bases; junction bases not matched to a gene: 6. The CDR3 has 15 residues. CDR3: CASSPLAGGPSEQYF. CDR3 DNA: TGCGCCAGCAGCCCACTAGCGGGAGGGCCCAGCGAGCAGTACTTC.

CDR3 in amino acids: CATLRSGDVNYEQYF. CDR3 in DNA: TGTGCCACCCTACGTAGCGGGGACGTAAACTACGAGCAGTACTTC. The V call is TRBV10-3, the J call TRBJ2-7; TRBD2 matches 8 bases. CDR3 length: 15 residues. J was trimmed by 3 bases and V by 10 bases; bases with no gene match: 14. Germline CDR1 reads ENHRY; CDR2 reads SYGVKD.

V is TRBV4-3 and J is TRBJ2-5, with a weak D call TRBD2 (5 bases). Germline CDR1 is LGHNA and CDR2 is YSLEER. The CDR3 extends over 17 amino acids. The V end lost 0 bases, the J end lost 4 bases, and 18 bases lay between the germline ends. CDR3 in amino acids: CASSQDDVAGDAETQYF. The CDR3 DNA is TGCGCCAGCAGCCAAGATGACGTAGCCGGGGATGCAGAGACCCAGTACTTC.

The chain couples TRBV4-3 to TRBJ2-1; tentatively, D is TRBD1 (5 bases). The CDR3 is 13 residues long. Germline V gene sequence: CDR1 LGHNA, CDR2 YSLEER. V shed 0 bases and J shed 8 bases, with 8 bases lying between them. CDR3 DNA sequence: TGCGCCAGCAGCCAAGACAGGGCCCATGAGCAGTTCTTC. Residues: CASSQDRAHEQFF.

The DNA of the CDR3 is TGTGCCAGCAGCGGGCGTCCAGGGGGCATCTACGACGAGCAGTACTTC. Its translation: CASSGRPGGIYDEQYF. The chain recombines TRBV9 with TRBJ2-7, with 8 bases fitting TRBD1. The CDR3 loop spans 16 amino acids. Germline CDR1 SGDLS, CDR2 YYNGEE. The trim removed 3 bases at V and 5 bases at J, leaving 13 bases unmatched.

CDR3 sequence: CASSLVDRGNTEAFF. The CDR3 nucleotides are TGTGCCAGCAGCTTAGTGGACAGGGGGAACACTGAAGCTTTCTTT. This chain connects TRBV7-8 to TRBJ1-1; 9 nucleotides match TRBD1. Germline CDR1 SGHVS, CDR2 FQNEAQ. This CDR3 is built from 15 residues. The V and J ends lost 1 base and 1 base, in that order; junction bases with no gene match: 1. Combining the CDR3 with reference TRBV7-8 and TRBJ1-1 gives the whole variable domain GAGVSQSPRYKVAKRGQDVALRCDPISGHVSLFWYQQALGQGPEFLTYFQNEAQLDKSGLPSDRFFAERPEGSVSTLKIQRTQQEDSAVYLCASSLVDRGNTEAFFGQGTRLTVV.

The chain uses TRBV4-2 and TRBJ1-1, with 7 bases that match TRBD1. CDR3 length: 13 residues. Germline CDR1 and CDR2: LGHNA and YNFKEQ. The junction had 4 bases not matched to a gene; V was cut back by 6 bases and J by 3 bases. CDR3: CASRRTGDTEAFF. The CDR3 bases are TGTGCCAGCAGACGCACAGGGGACACTGAAGCTTTCTTT.

The sample holds a few counts of this clone. The chain links TRBV15 to TRBJ2-7; D possibly corresponds to TRBD1 (6 bases). With 4 bases removed from V and 2 bases from J, the gap between germline ends came to 18 bases. CDR1 and CDR2 from the germline V gene are LNHNV and YYDKDF (reference sequence). CDR3 length: 16 residues. Written as DNA, the CDR3 is TGTGCCACCAGCAACCGCCGCATGGACAGTACCTACGAGCAGTACTTC. The encoded protein is CATSNRRMDSTYEQYF. Full variable domain (outside the CDR3, taken from reference TRBV15 and TRBJ2-7): DAMVIQNPRYQVTQFGKPVTLSCSQTLNHNVMYWYQQKSSQAPKLLFHYYDKDFNNEADTPDNFQSRRPNTSFCFLDIRSPGLGDTAMYLCATSNRRMDSTYEQYFGPGTRLTVT.

The V call is TRBV28, the J call TRBJ2-3; 8 nucleotides agree with TRBD2. There are 14 residues in the CDR3. V lost 5 bases, J lost 4 bases, and 5 bases stayed unmatched. Germline V gene lookup returns CDR1 MDHEN and CDR2 SYDVKM. The CDR3 DNA is TGTGCCAGCAGTGTAACTAGCGGCTCAGATACGCAGTATTTT. This translates into CASSVTSGSDTQYF.

This rearrangement joins TRBV5-1 to TRBJ2-3, with a tentative D call TRBD1 (5 bases). V gave up 2 bases and J gave up 5 bases, with 6 bases separating them. The CDR3 contains 12 residues. Per germline, CDR1 SGHRS and CDR2 YFSETQ. The CDR3 reads CASSFDRDTQYF. The CDR3 coding sequence is TGCGCCAGCAGCTTTGACAGAGATACGCAGTATTTT.